The following is a T cell receptor (beta chain) sequence with its context. TCRdb re-called the 5' RACE reads with MiXCR, one entry per CDR3 protein. The sample includes about 390,000 distinct CDR3 sequences, approximately 15% of them seen just once. The data were taken from a study of T-cell memory formation after mild COVID-19. Background on the study: Clusters of TCRs were largely donor specific.

Sequencing was carried out using PBMCs or a T cell subset sorted from them (not recorded which). This clonotype was sampled from a man younger than 35 who had mild COVID-19 (a few samples of this study predate the infection). Cell type and time point are not known.

As DNA, the CDR3 is TGTGCCAGCCTGGCCGGGACAGGGGGCAATGAGCAGTTCTTC. Protein sequence: CASLAGTGGNEQFF. This chain connects TRBV6-5 to TRBJ2-1; 11 nucleotides match TRBD1. The CDR3 extends over 14 amino acids. The J segment lost 6 bases and the V segment lost 8 bases, leaving 6 bases of the junction unmatched. CDR1 is MNHEY and CDR2 is SVGAGI in the germline V gene.